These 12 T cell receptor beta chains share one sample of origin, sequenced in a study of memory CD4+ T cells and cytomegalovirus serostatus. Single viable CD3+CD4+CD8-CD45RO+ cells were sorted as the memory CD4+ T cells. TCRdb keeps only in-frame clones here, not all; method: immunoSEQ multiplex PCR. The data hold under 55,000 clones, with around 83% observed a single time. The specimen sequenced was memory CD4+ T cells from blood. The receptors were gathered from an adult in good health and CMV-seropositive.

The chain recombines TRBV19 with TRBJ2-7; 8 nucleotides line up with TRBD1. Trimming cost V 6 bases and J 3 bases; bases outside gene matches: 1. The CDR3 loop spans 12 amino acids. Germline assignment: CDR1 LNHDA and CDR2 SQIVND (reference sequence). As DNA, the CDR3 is TGTGCCAGTAGCGACAGGGGCTACGAGCAGTACTTC. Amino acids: CASSDRGYEQYF.

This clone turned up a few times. CDR3 coding DNA: TGTGCCAGCAGCCGCGACAGGGGGCCTGAAAAACTGTTTTTT. Translation: CASSRDRGPEKLFF. This chain uses TRBV2 with TRBJ1-4; 10 nucleotides agree with TRBD1. Germline CDR1 reads SNHLY; CDR2 reads FYNNEI. V shed 6 bases, J shed 7 bases, and the junction held 5 bases outside the gene matches. The CDR3 has 14 residues.

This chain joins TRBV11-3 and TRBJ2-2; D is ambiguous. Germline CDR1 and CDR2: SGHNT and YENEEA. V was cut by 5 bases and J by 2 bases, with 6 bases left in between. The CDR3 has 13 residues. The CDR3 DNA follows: TGTGCCAGCAGCAAATCAAACACCGGGGAGCTGTTTTTT. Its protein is CASSKSNTGELFF.

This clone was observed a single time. CDR3 protein: CASSPSTSGLNNEQFF. CDR3 coding DNA: TGTGCCAGCTCACCATCGACTAGCGGGCTAAACAATGAGCAGTTCTTC. The J gene is TRBJ2-1, the V gene TRBV18; 10 bases fit TRBD2. V was pared by 2 bases and J by 5 bases, with 6 bases of the junction left unmatched. The germline CDR1 and CDR2 sequences are KGHSH and LQKENI. This CDR3 is built from 16 residues.

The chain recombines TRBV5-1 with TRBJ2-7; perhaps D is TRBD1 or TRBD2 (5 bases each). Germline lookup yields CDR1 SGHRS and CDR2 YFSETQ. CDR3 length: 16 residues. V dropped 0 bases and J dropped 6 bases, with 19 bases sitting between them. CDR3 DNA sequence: TGCGCCAGCAGCTTGGAGGGGCGGGCGGCCTCGGCCGAGCAGTACTTC. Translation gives CASSLEGRAASAEQYF.

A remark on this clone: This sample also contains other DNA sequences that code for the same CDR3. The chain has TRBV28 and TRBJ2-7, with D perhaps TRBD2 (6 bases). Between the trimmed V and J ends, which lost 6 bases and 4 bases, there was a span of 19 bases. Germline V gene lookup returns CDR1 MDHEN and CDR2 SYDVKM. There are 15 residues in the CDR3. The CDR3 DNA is TGTGCCAGCAGCGGGAGCGGAAGAGGCTGGTACGAGCAGTACTTC. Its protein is CASSGSGRGWYEQYF.

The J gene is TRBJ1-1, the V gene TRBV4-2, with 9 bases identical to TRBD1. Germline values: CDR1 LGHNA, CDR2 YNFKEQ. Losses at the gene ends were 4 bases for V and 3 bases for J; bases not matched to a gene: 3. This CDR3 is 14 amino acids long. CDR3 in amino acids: CASSRTGVDTEAFF. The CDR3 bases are TGTGCCAGCAGCCGGACAGGGGTTGACACTGAAGCTTTCTTT.

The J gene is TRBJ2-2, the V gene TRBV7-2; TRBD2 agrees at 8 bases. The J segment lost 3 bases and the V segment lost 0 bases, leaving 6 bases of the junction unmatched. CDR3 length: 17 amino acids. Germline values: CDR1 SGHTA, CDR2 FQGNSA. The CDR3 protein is CASSLARGGRHTGELFF. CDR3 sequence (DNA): TGTGCCAGCAGCTTAGCTCGCGGGGGGCGCCACACCGGGGAGCTGTTTTTT.

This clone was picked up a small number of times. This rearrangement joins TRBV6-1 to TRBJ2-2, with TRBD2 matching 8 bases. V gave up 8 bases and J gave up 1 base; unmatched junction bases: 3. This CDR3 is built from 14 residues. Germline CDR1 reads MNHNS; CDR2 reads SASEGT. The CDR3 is CASRGGLNTGELFF. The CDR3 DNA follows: TGTGCCAGCCGGGGGGGATTGAACACCGGGGAGCTGTTTTTT.

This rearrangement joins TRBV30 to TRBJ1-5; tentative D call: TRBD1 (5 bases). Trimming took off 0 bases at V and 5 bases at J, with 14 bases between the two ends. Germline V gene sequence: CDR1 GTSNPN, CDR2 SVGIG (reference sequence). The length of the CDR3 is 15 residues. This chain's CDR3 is CAWSVDSDRHQPQHF. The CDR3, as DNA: TGTGCCTGGAGTGTAGACAGCGACCGACATCAGCCCCAGCATTTT.

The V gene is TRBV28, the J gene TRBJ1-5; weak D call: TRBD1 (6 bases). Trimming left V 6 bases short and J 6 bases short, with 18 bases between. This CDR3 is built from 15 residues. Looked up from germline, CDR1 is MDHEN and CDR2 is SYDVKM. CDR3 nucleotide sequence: TGTGCCAGCAGGCTCGACAGGCTTAGGGGTCAGCCCCAGCATTTT. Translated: CASRLDRLRGQPQHF.

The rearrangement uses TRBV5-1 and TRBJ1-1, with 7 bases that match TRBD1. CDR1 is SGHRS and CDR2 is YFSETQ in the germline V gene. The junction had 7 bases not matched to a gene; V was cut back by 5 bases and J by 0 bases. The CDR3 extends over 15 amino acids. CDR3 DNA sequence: TGCGCCAGCAGTGGGAGACAGGGTATGAACACTGAAGCTTTCTTT. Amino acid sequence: CASSGRQGMNTEAFF.